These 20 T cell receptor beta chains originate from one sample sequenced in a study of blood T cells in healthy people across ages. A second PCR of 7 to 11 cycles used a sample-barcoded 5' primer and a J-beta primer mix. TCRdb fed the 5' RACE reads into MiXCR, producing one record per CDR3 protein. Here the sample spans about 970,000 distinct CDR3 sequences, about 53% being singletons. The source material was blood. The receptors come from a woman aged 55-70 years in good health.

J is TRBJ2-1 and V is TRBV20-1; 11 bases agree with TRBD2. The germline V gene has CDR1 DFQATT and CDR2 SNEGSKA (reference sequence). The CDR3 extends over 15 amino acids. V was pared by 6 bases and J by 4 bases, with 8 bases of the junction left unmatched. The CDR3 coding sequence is TGCAGTGCAAACCCGGGACTAGCGGTTTACAATGAGCAGTTCTTC. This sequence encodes CSANPGLAVYNEQFF.

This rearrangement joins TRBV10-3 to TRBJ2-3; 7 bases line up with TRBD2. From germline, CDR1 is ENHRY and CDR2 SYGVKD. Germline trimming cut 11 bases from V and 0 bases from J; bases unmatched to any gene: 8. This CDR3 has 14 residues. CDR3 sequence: CALGLGGSTDTQYF. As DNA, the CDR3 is TGTGCCCTTGGCCTGGGGGGGAGCACAGATACGCAGTATTTT.

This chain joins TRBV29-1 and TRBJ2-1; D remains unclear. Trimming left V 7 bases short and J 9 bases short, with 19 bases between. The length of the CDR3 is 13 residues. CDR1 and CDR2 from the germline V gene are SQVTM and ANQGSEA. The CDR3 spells CSAGSGVVCEQFF. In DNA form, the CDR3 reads TGCAGCGCTGGGTCCGGAGTGGTGTGTGAGCAGTTCTTC.

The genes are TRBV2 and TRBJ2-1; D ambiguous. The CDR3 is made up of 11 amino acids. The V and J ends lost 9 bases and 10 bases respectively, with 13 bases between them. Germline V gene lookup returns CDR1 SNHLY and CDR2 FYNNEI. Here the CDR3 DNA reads TGTGCCAGGACTGAGGTTAGGGAGCAGTTCTTC. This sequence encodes CARTEVREQFF.

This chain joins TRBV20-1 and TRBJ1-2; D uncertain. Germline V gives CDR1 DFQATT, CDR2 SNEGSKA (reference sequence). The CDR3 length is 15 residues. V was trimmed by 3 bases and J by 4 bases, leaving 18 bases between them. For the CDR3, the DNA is TGCAGTGCTAGTGATCTTAGGGCCTCTTTCTATGGCTACACCTTC. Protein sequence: CSASDLRASFYGYTF.

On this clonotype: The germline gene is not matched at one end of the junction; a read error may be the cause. DNA for the CDR3: TGCGCCAGCTCGCCCCAAGTAGCAGGCACAGATACGCAGTATTTT. Encoded protein: CASSPQVAGTDTQYF. The chain links TRBV5-5 to TRBJ2-3; D unclear. The V gene's germline CDR1 is SGHKS and CDR2 YYEKEE (reference sequence). This CDR3 has 15 residues.

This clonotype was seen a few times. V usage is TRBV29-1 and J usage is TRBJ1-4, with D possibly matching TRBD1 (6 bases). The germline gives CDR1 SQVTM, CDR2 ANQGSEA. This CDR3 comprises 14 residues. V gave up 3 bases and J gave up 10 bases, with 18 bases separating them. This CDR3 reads CSVEVAGGGGKLFF. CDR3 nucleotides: TGCAGCGTTGAGGTGGCGGGCGGGGGCGGAAAACTGTTTTTT.

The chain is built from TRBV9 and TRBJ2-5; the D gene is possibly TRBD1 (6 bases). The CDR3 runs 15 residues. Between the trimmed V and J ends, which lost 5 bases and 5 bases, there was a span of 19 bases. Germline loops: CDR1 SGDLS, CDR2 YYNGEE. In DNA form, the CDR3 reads TGTGCCAGCAGAGCTGGTCAGGGGATGGGGGAGACCCAGTACTTC. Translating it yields CASRAGQGMGETQYF. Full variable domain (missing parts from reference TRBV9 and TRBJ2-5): DSGVTQTPKHLITATGQRVTLRCSPRSGDLSVYWYQQSLDQGLQFLIQYYNGEERAKGNILERFSAQQFPDLHSELNLSSLELGDSALYFCASRAGQGMGETQYFGPGTRLLVL.

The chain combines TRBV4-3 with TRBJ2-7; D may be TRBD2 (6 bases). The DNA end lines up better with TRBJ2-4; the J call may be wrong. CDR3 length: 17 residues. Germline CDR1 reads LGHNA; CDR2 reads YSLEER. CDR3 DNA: TGCGCCAGCAGCCAAGATGCGACTAGTCTGACCAAAAACATTCAGTACTTC. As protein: CASSQDATSLTKNIQYF.

Here the CDR3 DNA reads TGTGCCAGCAGCAAATTGACTAGCGGGAGCTCCTACGAGCAGTACTTC. Translating gives CASSKLTSGSSYEQYF. V usage is TRBV21-1 and J usage is TRBJ2-7; the DNA was not used to check the table's D call, TRBD2. TRBV21-1 is flagged as a pseudogene. The CDR3 runs to 16 residues.

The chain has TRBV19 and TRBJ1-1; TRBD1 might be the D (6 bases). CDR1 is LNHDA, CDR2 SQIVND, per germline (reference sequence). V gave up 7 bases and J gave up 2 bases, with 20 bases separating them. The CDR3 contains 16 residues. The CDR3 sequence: CASNRRRQAANTEAFF. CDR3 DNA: TGTGCCAGTAACAGACGGCGACAGGCAGCTAACACTGAAGCTTTCTTT.

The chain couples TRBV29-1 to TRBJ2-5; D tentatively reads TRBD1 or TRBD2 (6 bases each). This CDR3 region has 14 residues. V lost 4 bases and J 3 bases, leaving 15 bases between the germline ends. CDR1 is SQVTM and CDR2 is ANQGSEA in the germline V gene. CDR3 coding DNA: TGCAGCGTTGGATGGGGGGCCAGGGAAGAGACCCAGTACTTC. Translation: CSVGWGAREETQYF.

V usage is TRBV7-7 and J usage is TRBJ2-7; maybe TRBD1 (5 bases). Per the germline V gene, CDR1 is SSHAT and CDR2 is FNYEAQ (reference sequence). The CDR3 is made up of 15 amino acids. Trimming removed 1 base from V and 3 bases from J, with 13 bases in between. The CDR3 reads CASSLVAGMGYEQYF. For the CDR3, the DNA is TGTGCCAGCAGCTTAGTGGCAGGGATGGGCTACGAGCAGTACTTC. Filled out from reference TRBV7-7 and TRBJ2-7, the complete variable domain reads GAGVSQSPRYKVTKRGQDVTLRCDPISSHATLYWYQQALGQGPEFLTYFNYEAQPDKSGLPSDRFSAERPEGSISTLTIQRTEQRDSAMYRCASSLVAGMGYEQYFGPGTRLTVT.

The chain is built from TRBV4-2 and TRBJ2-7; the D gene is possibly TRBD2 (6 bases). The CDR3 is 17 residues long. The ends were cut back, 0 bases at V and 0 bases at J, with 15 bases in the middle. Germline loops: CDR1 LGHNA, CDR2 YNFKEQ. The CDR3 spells CASSQDLRRGSSYEQYF. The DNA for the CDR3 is TGTGCCAGCAGCCAAGATTTGAGGAGGGGTAGCTCCTACGAGCAGTACTTC.

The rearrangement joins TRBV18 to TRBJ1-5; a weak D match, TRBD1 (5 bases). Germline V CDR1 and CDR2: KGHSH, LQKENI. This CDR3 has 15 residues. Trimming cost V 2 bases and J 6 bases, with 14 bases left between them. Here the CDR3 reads CASSPSGGRSQPQHF. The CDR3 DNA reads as TGTGCCAGCTCACCATCGGGGGGTAGGTCTCAGCCCCAGCATTTT.

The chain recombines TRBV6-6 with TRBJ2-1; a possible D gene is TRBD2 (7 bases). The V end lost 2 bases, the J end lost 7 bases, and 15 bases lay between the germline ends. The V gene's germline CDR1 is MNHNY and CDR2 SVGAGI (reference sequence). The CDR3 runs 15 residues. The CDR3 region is CASSYEGGGWNEQFF. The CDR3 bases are TGTGCCAGCAGTTACGAGGGGGGAGGGTGGAATGAGCAGTTCTTC.

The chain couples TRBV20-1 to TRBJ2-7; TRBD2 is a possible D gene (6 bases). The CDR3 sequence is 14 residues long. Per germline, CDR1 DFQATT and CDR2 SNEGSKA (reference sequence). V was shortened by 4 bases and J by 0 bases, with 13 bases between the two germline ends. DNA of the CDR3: TGCAGTGCTACGGACGGGAGTAGCTCCTACGAGCAGTACTTC. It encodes CSATDGSSSYEQYF.

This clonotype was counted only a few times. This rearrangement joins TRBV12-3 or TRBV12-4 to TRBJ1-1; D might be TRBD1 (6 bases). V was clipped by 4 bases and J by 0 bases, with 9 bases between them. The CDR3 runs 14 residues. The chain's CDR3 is CASSSDRLNTEAFF. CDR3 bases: TGTGCCAGCAGTTCGGACAGACTGAACACTGAAGCTTTCTTT.

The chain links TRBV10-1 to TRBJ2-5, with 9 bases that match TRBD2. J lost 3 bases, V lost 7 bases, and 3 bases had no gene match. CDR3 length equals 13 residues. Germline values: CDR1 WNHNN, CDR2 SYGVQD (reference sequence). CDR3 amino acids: CASKLAGKETQYF. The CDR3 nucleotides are TGCGCCAGCAAGCTAGCGGGAAAAGAGACCCAGTACTTC.

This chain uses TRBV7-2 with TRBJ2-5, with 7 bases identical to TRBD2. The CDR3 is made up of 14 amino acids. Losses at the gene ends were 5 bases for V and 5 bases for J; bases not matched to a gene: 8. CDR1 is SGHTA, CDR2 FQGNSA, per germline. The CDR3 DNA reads TGTGCCAGCAGCCCCAAGCGGGAATCGGAGACCCAGTACTTC. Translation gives CASSPKRESETQYF.